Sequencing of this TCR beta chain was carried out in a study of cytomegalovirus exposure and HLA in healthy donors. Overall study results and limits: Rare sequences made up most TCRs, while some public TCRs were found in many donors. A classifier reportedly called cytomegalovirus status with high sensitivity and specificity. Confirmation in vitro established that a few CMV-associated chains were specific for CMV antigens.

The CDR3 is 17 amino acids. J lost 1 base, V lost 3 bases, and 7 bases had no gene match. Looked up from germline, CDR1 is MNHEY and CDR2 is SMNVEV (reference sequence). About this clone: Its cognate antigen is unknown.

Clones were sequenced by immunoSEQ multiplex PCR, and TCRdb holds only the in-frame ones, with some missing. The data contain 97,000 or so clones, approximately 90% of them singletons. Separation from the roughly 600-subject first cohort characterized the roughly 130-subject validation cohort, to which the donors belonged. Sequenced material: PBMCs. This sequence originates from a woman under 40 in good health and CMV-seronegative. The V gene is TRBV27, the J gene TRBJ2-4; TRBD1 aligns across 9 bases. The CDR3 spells CASSLGGTGWAKNIQYF. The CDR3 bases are TGTGCCAGCAGTTTGGGCGGGACAGGGTGGGCCAAAAACATTCAGTACTTC.